The TCR beta chain described here comes from a study of breast tumors, draining lymph nodes, adjacent tissues. General study findings and limits: Tumor TCR diversity was below lymph nodes but above nontumor tissue.

Germline CDR1 MDHEN, CDR2 SYDVKM. V gave up 2 bases and J gave up 6 bases, with 17 bases separating them. The CDR3 is 15 residues long. The lymph nodes were axillary draining lymph nodes from breast cancer patients. As to this clonotype: Its antigen is undetermined.

TCRdb re-analysed the multiplex PCR reads in MiXCR, keeping a single row per CDR3 protein. The sample yields about 220,000 distinct CDR3 sequences, 30% to 35% seen once. Sequenced material: axillary lymph node tissue. This TCR came from a female donor with breast cancer. Some clones in this sample may be carry-over from other donors' samples. The chain couples TRBV28 to TRBJ2-7, with D hard to call. The CDR3 loop is CASSLGVGRSGEQYF. The CDR3, as DNA: TGTGCCAGCAGTTTAGGGGTAGGGCGATCAGGCGAGCAGTACTTC.